Below, one T cell receptor (beta chain) is given with its context. This clone turned up a few times. This receptor's antigen is unknown. No much larger clone is present one base from it, and per-base qualities are unavailable. The cohort was made up of approximately 670 healthy bone marrow donors. At the time of sampling, every cohort member was nominally healthy, though immune exposures that went unrecorded were likely present. The donor tested CMV seropositive, placing the donor among the approximately 310 seropositive members of the cohort. Each donor provided a peripheral blood sample, and peripheral blood mononuclear cells were used for TCR beta sequencing. Genomic DNA extraction from the blood cell samples was performed with the Qiagen DNeasy Blood Extraction Kit. This entry comes from a study of cytomegalovirus exposure and HLA in healthy donors (dated by TCRdb to 2016 to 2017). Regarding the complete study: An earlier analysis of some 500 of the donors reported 250 to 300 Gb of sequence data and roughly 100 million unique TCR beta sequences from 150 million to 200 million T cells. An early release that covered roughly 600 HLA-typed donors contained approximately 290 gigabases of sequencing data and around 80 million unique TCR sequences. Of the roughly 400 genotyped donors, about 80% fell in the genetic ancestry cluster associated with self-reported Caucasian donors. The study aimed to test whether cataloging public T cell receptors could reveal signatures of past pathogen exposure. The T cell repertoires of under 750 subjects were profiled by immunosequencing and related to cytomegalovirus serostatus. Besides the first cohort of around 670 subjects, a separate validation cohort made up of roughly 130 different subjects was used. The study combined high-throughput TCR immunosequencing, statistical association of individual TCRs with disease status, and machine learning to predict cytomegalovirus infection status. To study patterns of TCR occurrence, a later analysis re-analyzed previously published TCR beta repertoires from under 750 donors and added high-resolution HLA genotyping. The later analysis used no new phenotypic data to find candidate immune exposures, relying instead on TCR beta sequences and their occurrence across donors. An earlier analysis of 587 of the donors applied high-throughput TCR beta sequencing to assess whether each TCR beta V gene segment acted as functional or pseudogenic. Donor age, sex, ethnicity and CMV serostatus were compiled together with the repertoire data. Genome-wide SNP genotypes for about three fifths of the roughly 700 donors were used in a later genetic analysis, which treated that subset as a discovery cohort. All discovery cohort repertoires had been generated on a single sequencing platform. HLA typing covered class I and class II loci at four-digit resolution. The number of donors typed differed by locus, with roughly 620-630 for A, B, C, DRB1 and DQB1, roughly 520 for DQA1, 600 to 610 for DPA1, and 400 to 490 for DPB1. Four or five DR-DQ haplotypes were handled as single units for association and clustering because linkage in the cohort was strong. Among some 410 genotyped donors of the cohort, an average of approximately 240,000 unique TCR beta nucleotide sequences was sequenced per donor, of which roughly 17% were non-productive.

The junction shows trimming of 3 bases on V and 5 bases on J, and the gene matches do not reach 8 bases of it. The germline V gene gives CDR1 as SGHRS and CDR2 as YFSETQ. Measured from the cysteine to the phenylalanine, the CDR3 is 15 residues long. Solely the CDR3 DNA is kept, with 45 bases framed from the first base. Library construction relied on the immunoSEQ multiplex PCR assay. A mixture of 60 forward primers for TCR Vbeta segments and 13 reverse primers for TCR Jbeta segments was used in the multiplex PCR. A multiplex PCR assay on genomic DNA amplified the CDR3 region of rearranged TCR beta genes. The Illumina HiSeq System was used to sequence the amplified TCR beta libraries as 87-base-pair reads. Processing in the source paper ran as follows. A later analysis counted about 76 million unique TCR beta chains across the 666 repertoires, and some 11 million of these chains were shared by at least two donors. To remove PCR and sequencing errors, raw reads were error-corrected and collapsed into unique sequences using a nearest-neighbor algorithm that merged closely related sequences. Alignment of CDR3 sequences to IMGT reference sequences was used to assign V, D and J gene segments. For a sequence to be retained, at least a six-nucleotide match to both a V gene segment and a J gene segment was required. A rearrangement was called productive if the CDR3 had no stop codons and remained in frame with V and J, and every other rearrangement was called non-productive. Following IMGT convention, CDR3 was defined as the stretch from the second conserved V-encoded cysteine up to the conserved J-encoded phenylalanine. The earlier analysis of about 590 of the donors excluded sequences that lacked an unambiguous match to a single V gene segment. An earlier analysis of 500 to 700 of the donors classified V segments as functional when productive rearrangements were above 56.7% and as segregating when the standard deviation between donors was above 5%. A statistical classification framework was built to diagnose cytomegalovirus status from the catalog of TCR beta chain sequences. In a later analysis, V and J genes were assigned by comparing TCR nucleotide sequences against IMGT/GENE-DB human TR gene sequences. In a later analysis, CDR3 sequences and most-parsimonious VDJ recombination scenarios were assigned using the TCRdist pipeline. In a later analysis, every TCR beta chain was defined by the combination of its CDR3 amino acid sequence and its V-gene family, and reads without a unique V-gene family were dropped. In a later analysis, 500 to 650 highly shared, low-generation-probability nucleotide sequences were removed to address suspected cross-contamination and a sequencing artifact. In a later analysis, a clonal expansion index for each public chain was calculated from normalized within-repertoire ranks of inferred template counts. In a later analysis, generation probabilities were computed using a VDJ recombination model fitted to out-of-frame rearrangements, and the results were checked against IGoR. In a later analysis, hypergeometric tests were used to score TCR-TCR, TCR-HLA and TCR-CMV co-occurrence, with a repertoire-size bias correction applied to TCR pairs. A later analysis estimated false discovery rates by permuting HLA or CMV assignments 20 times. In a later analysis, co-occurring TCRs were grouped with DBSCAN, and TCRdist sequence similarity was added when clustering was performed within HLA-allele-positive subsets. Repertoires with fewer than 30,000 or more than 120,000 public chains, plus five repertoires with anomalous nucleotide sharing, were excluded from co-occurrence clustering. This immuneACCESS table, as held by TCRdb, lists in-frame sequences with V and J called but not all clones. Of the missing ones, under half trace to an unresolved V gene in checked studies; the others have no known cause. The DNA was the basis for D and trimming; V, J and clone size are from that table. Here the sample has 150,000 to 200,000 clones; roughly 13% occur a single time. Approximately 7.8% of the sample is in the top ten clones.

The study at large found these results: A few of the identified cytomegalovirus-associated TCR beta chains were confirmed in vitro to be specific for cytomegalovirus antigens. Because counts were too low, roughly 17 rarely observed V segments, including chromosome 9 orphons, were left out of the earlier analysis of 587 of the donors. In a later analysis, HLA-associated TCR beta chains were found to be more clonally expanded and to have lower generation probabilities than equally common non-associated chains. Cytomegalovirus status was reported to be diagnosed by the classifier with high specificity and sensitivity in both the original and validation cohorts. HLA typing was unavailable for some donors at each locus, so association tests used only the typed subset. A group of highly shared sequence variants was considered likely to be a technical artifact of the sequencing pipeline. According to a later analysis, parvovirus B19, influenza, CMV and Epstein-Barr virus appeared linked to several top co-occurrence clusters. A further reported finding was that TCR beta sequences accurately predicted the HLA-A and HLA-B alleles for most subjects in the first cohort. In a later analysis, 15,000 to 20,000 TCR beta sequences were associated with specific HLA alleles at a false discovery rate of 0.05. CMV serostatus was the only immune exposure information available for the cohort. Correlated functional status among segregating V segments might reflect linkage disequilibrium, but an unknown experimental factor could not be ruled out. A total of 150 to 200 TCR beta chains were listed by the study as associated with cytomegalovirus. A later genetic analysis reported fewer N-insertions in productive TCRs among donors in an Asian-associated ancestry cluster than the roughly 720-donor mean. Only TCR beta chains were sequenced in this cohort, and the absence of alpha or paired-chain data limited detectable features. An association between a missense DCLRE1C variant and V-gene and J-gene trimming of TCR beta chains was found in a later genetic analysis and replicated in an independent cohort. According to a later analysis, TCR association rates differed among HLA loci, with DRB1 alleles showing the most associated TCRs and HLA-C alleles showing the fewest. Sequencing depth was assumed to be roughly uniform across donors in the presence/absence analyses, though that assumption may not hold. When HLA alleles, especially DR and DQ, strongly co-occurred, TCR associations were difficult to assign to individual alleles. Some IMGT-functional V segments, including TRBV6-2 and TRBV6-3, could not be distinguished by the 87-base-pair reads and were therefore excluded. The authors suggested that the approach could potentially be generalized to other disease states and immunological phenotypes. Most CMV-associated TCR beta chains appeared to be HLA-restricted in a later analysis, and the HLA associations seemed to be driven largely by CMV exposure. Across donors, most TCR sequences were observed very rarely, whereas some public TCRs were present in many individuals. In an earlier analysis of under 600 of the donors, most TCR beta V segments were observed in productive rearrangements about 90% or about 30% of the time, broadly matching IMGT annotations.

The sequencing input was PBMCs. This chain joins TRBV5-1 to TRBJ1-1, with 9 bases in between that match TRBD1. This sequence was found in a man aged 50 or older in good health and CMV-seropositive. The nucleotide sequence reads TGCGCCAGCAGCTCGCCGGGACAGGGAGGGACTGAAGCTTTCTTT. Translated, this is CASSSPGQGGTEAFF.